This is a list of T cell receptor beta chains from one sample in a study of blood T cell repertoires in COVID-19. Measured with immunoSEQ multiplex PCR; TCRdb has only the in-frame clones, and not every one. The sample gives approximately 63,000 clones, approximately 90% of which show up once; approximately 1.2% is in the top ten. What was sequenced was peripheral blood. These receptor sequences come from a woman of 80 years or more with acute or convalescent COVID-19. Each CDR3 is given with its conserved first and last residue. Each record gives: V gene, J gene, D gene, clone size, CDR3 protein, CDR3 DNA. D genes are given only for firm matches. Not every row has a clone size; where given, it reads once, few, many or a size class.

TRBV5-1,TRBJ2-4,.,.,CASSAGLNIQYF,TGCGCCAGCAGCGCTGGACTGAACATTCAGTACTTC
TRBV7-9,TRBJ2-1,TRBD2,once,CASSLTLAGYEQFF,TGTGCCAGCAGCTTAACGCTAGCGGGATATGAGCAGTTCTTC
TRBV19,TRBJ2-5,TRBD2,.,CASGLAGLETQYF,TGTGCCTCCGGACTAGCGGGGTTGGAGACCCAGTACTTC
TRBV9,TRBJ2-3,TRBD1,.,CASRGGQGLPDTQYF,TGTGCCAGCAGGGGGGGACAGGGGTTACCAGATACGCAGTATTTT
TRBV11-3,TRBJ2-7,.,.,CASSETQGSVYEQYF,TGTGCCAGCAGCGAAACCCAGGGGTCTGTCTACGAGCAGTACTTC
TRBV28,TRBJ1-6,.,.,CASGTLRGSPLHF,TGTGCCAGCGGGACTCTTCGGGGTTCACCCCTCCACTTT
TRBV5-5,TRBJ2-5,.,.,CASSRLLEVQYF,TGTGCCAGCAGCCGACTTTTAGAGGTCCAGTACTTC
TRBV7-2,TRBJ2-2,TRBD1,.,CASTHRTGLVFAGELFF,TGTGCCAGCACCCACAGGACAGGGTTAGTGTTCGCCGGGGAGCTGTTTTTT
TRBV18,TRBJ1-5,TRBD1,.,CASSPQLDRANQPQHF,TGTGCCAGCTCACCACAGCTAGACAGGGCTAATCAGCCCCAGCATTTT
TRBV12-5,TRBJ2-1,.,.,CASGLVYTALGTGNEQFF,TGTGCTAGTGGTTTGGTATATACAGCTTTGGGCACGGGGAATGAGCAGTTCTTC
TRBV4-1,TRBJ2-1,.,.,CASSQPPLRDNEQFF,TGCGCCAGCAGCCAACCCCCCCTGAGGGACAATGAGCAGTTCTTC
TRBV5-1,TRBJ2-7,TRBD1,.,CASSSQTGVHEQYF,TGCGCCAGCAGCTCCCAGACAGGGGTACACGAGCAGTACTTC
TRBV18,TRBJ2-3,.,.,CASSLFRTDTQYF,TGTGCCAGCTCACTCTTTCGCACAGATACGCAGTATTTT
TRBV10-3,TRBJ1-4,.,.,CAISEASSTEKLFF,TGTGCCATCAGTGAGGCGAGCTCTACTGAAAAACTGTTTTTT
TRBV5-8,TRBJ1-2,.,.,CASSPFVGAGYGYTF,TGTGCCAGCAGCCCCTTCGTGGGGGCGGGCTATGGCTACACCTTC
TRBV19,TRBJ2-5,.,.,CASRYTPSGGETQYF,TGTGCCAGTCGTTATACCCCCAGCGGCGGCGAGACCCAGTACTTC
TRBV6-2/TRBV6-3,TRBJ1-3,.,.,CASSATGNTIYF,TGTGCCAGCAGCGCTACTGGAAACACCATATATTTT
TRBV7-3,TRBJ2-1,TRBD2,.,CASGRTSGGYNEQFF,TGTGCCAGCGGCCGGACTAGCGGGGGGTACAATGAGCAGTTCTTC
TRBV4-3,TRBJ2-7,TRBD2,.,CASSHSSGGSYEQYF,TGCGCCAGCAGCCACTCCTCGGGGGGCTCCTACGAGCAGTACTTC
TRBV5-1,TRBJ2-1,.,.,CASSLGSLGAEYNEQFF,TGCGCCAGCAGCTTGGGCAGTCTGGGGGCGGAGTACAATGAGCAGTTCTTC
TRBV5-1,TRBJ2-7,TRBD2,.,CASSETSGVTYEQYF,TGCGCCAGCAGCGAGACTAGCGGGGTTACCTACGAGCAGTACTTC
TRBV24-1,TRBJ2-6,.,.,CATSDSPGTPWAGANVLTF,TGTGCCACCAGTGATAGTCCCGGGACTCCCTGGGCTGGGGCCAACGTCCTGACTTTC
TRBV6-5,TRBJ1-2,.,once,CASRIQGESSGYTF,TGTGCCAGCAGAATACAGGGTGAATCTAGCGGCTACACCTTC
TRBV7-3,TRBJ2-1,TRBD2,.,CASSPGGGNEQFF,TGTGCCAGCAGCCCCGGGGGGGGGAATGAGCAGTTCTTC
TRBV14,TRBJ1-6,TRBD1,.,CASSQERDRGNTALHF,TGTGCCAGCAGCCAAGAAAGGGACAGGGGGAATACAGCCCTCCACTTT